This TCR beta chain was retrieved from a study of cytomegalovirus exposure and HLA in healthy donors. The PCR was carried out with 60 Vbeta primers and 13 Jbeta primers. Method: immunoSEQ multiplex PCR; TCRdb's copy keeps in-frame clones and lacks some. Found here are more than 130,000 clones, around 73% of them singletons; the top ten hold 13% to 15%. Study results and caveats: It was about 150 TCR beta chains that were listed as cytomegalovirus-associated.

Comments on this clone: As yet, its antigen is unknown.

V was trimmed by 1 base and J by 5 bases, leaving 9 bases between them. The V gene's germline CDR1 is SGHNT and CDR2 YYREEE (reference sequence). The CDR3 contains 13 residues. The V call is TRBV5-4, the J call TRBJ2-5; a possible D gene is TRBD2 (6 bases). The clonotype was recovered from a human donor in good health. Sequenced input: PBMCs. CDR3 sequence reads: CASSLIGSETQYF. The CDR3 DNA sequence: TGTGCCAGCAGCTTGATCGGGAGCGAGACCCAGTACTTC.